The rows below give T cell receptor beta chains drawn from one sample of a study of cytotoxic CD8 clonotypes in ibrutinib-treated CLL. Profiled with immunoSEQ multiplex PCR; TCRdb holds only in-frame clones, not every one. The sample yields some 130,000 clones, around four fifths seen once. The source material was PBMCs, sampled after 24 months of ibrutinib treatment. Receptor source: a human donor with chronic lymphocytic leukemia. Both conserved end residues are part of each CDR3. The D gene is left open where the match is weak. Only part of the rows carry a size: once, few, many, or a class if the clone is expanded.

TRBJ1-1 TRBV4-2 14 NA NA TGTGCCAGCGGGATGGGGGGTTCGAACACTGAAGCTTTCTTT CASGMGGSNTEAFF
TRBJ1-1 TRBV15 13 NA NA TGTGCCACCAGCAGAGACCGACGGACTGAAGCTTTCTTT CATSRDRRTEAFF
TRBJ2-3 TRBV9 16 TRBD2 NA TGTGCCAGCAGTGGACTGGGCGGGGGGGCCACAGATACGCAGTATTTT CASSGLGGGATDTQYF
TRBJ2-4 TRBV19 15 NA NA TGTGCCAGTAGTAGTGGGACAGCCCGGGGAGGCATTCAGTACTTC CASSSGTARGGIQYF
TRBJ2-5 TRBV7-9 16 NA NA TGTGCCAGCAGCTTATTCCCCTCCGGCCTCCAAGAGACCCAGTACTTC CASSLFPSGLQETQYF
TRBJ1-4 TRBV5-1 15 NA NA TGCGCCAGCAGCTCGGGCTTCGGCACTAATGAAAAACTGTTTTTT CASSSGFGTNEKLFF
TRBJ2-7 TRBV28 17 TRBD1 NA TGTGCCAGCAGTTCCTACTCGGACAGGGGTAAATCCTACGAGCAGTACTTC CASSSYSDRGKSYEQYF
TRBJ2-7 TRBV10-3 13 TRBD2 few TGTGCCATCAGTGGGACTAGCTCCTACGAGCAGTACTTC CAISGTSSYEQYF
TRBJ2-7 TRBV5-1 16 NA NA TGCGCCAGCAGCTTGGCGACAGAAGGGCTACCCTACGAGCAGTACTTC CASSLATEGLPYEQYF
TRBJ2-7 TRBV30 11 TRBD1 NA TGTGCTACCGACAGGGGCGGCGAGCAGTACTTC CATDRGGEQYF
TRBJ2-2 TRBV7-3 15 TRBD1 NA TGTGCCAGCAGCTTAGACAGGGCCGGCACCGGGGAGCTGTTTTTT CASSLDRAGTGELFF
TRBJ1-1 TRBV7-2 14 NA NA TGTGCCAGCAGCTTAGGCCCCAGAAGCGGCGGAGCTTTCTTT CASSLGPRSGGAFF
TRBJ1-5 TRBV19 16 NA NA TGTGCCAGTAGTATGTCTCCGGGTTCAGCCGTCCAGCCCCAGCATTTT CASSMSPGSAVQPQHF
TRBJ2-7 TRBV19 15 TRBD2 NA TGTGCCAGTAGTATAGGAAGCGGGAGTTCCTACGAGCAGTACTTC CASSIGSGSSYEQYF
TRBJ1-4 TRBV2 14 TRBD1 NA TGTGCCAGCAACCCCGGGACAGGGGCTGAAAAACTGTTTTTT CASNPGTGAEKLFF
TRBJ2-7 TRBV7-6 12 NA NA TGTGCCAGCAGCGACGACATCTACGAGCAGTACTTC CASSDDIYEQYF
TRBJ2-5 TRBV7-2 19 TRBD2 NA TGTGCCAGCAGCTTAGCGCGACTAGCGGGGGGGGCCGCGATGGAGACCCAGTACTTC CASSLARLAGGAAMETQYF
TRBJ1-2 TRBV4-3 16 NA NA TGCGCCAGCAGCCAAGATGCAGGGCCCATTAACTATGGCTACACCTTC CASSQDAGPINYGYTF
TRBJ2-3 TRBV11-2 15 NA NA TGTGCCAGCAGCTTAGGACTCATCCTTGGCGATACGCAGTATTTT CASSLGLILGDTQYF
TRBJ1-1 TRBV7-3 14 TRBD1 NA TGTGCCAGCAGCTACGGACAGGCGAACACTGAAGCTTTCTTT CASSYGQANTEAFF
TRBJ2-5 TRBV2 13 TRBD1 NA TGTGCCAGCAGGGGGACAGGGGTTCAGACCCAGTACTTC CASRGTGVQTQYF
TRBJ2-6 TRBV5-1 15 TRBD1 NA TGCGCCAGCAGCCGAACAGGGGCTGGGGCCAACGTCCTGACTTTC CASSRTGAGANVLTF
TRBJ2-5 TRBV5-6 15 TRBD1 NA TGTGCCAGCAGCCCGGGGACAGGTCGAAAAGAGACCCAGTACTTC CASSPGTGRKETQYF
TRBJ1-5 TRBV6-5 15 TRBD1 NA TGTGCCAGCAGCCGGGACAGGGGCATCAATCAGCCCCAGCATTTT CASSRDRGINQPQHF
TRBJ1-2 TRBV10-3 11 NA NA TGTGCCATCAGTAACAGGGATGGCTACACCTTC CAISNRDGYTF
TRBJ2-5 TRBV6-5 15 TRBD1 NA TGTGCCAGCAGTAGGGGGACAGCCTGGGGGGAGACCCAGTACTTC CASSRGTAWGETQYF
TRBJ1-2 TRBV14 13 NA NA TGTGCCAGCAGTGGACTAGCTAACTATGGCTACACCTTC CASSGLANYGYTF
TRBJ2-3 TRBV7-2 18 TRBD2 NA TGTGCCAGCAGCTTACAGGCTAGCGGGGGGGATAGCACAGATACGCAGTATTTT CASSLQASGGDSTDTQYF
TRBJ1-5 TRBV19 15 TRBD1 NA TGTGCCAGTAGTACTGACAGGGTTCGGGATCAGCCCCAGCATTTT CASSTDRVRDQPQHF
TRBJ1-1 TRBV2 14 NA NA TGTGCCAGCAGTGATGATGGCCAGGGGTCTGAAGCTTTCTTT CASSDDGQGSEAFF
TRBJ2-7 TRBV5-1 15 TRBD2 NA TGCGCCAGCAGCTTGGCCGCAGGCGGGGGCTACGAGCAGTACTTC CASSLAAGGGYEQYF
TRBJ2-3 TRBV7-9 15 TRBD1 NA TGTGCCAGCAGCCCGCGGACAGGACGTGGAGATACGCAGTATTTT CASSPRTGRGDTQYF
TRBJ1-1 TRBV9 12 NA few TGTGCCAGCAGCGTCACAATGGGTGAAGCTTTCTTT CASSVTMGEAFF
TRBJ1-1 TRBV6-6 14 NA NA TGTGCCAGCAGTTACGGACAGCTGAACACTGAAGCTTTCTTT CASSYGQLNTEAFF
TRBJ1-1 TRBV30 12 NA once TGTGCCTGGAGTGACAGGAACACTGAAGCTTTCTTT CAWSDRNTEAFF
TRBJ1-3 TRBV29-1 14 NA NA TGCAGCGAGAATGACAGTCACTCTGGAAACACCATATATTTT CSENDSHSGNTIYF
TRBJ2-1 TRBV15 15 NA NA TGTGCCACCAGCACCTCAGCCCGGGACAACAATGAGCAGTTCTTC CATSTSARDNNEQFF
TRBJ1-2 TRBV11-2 14 TRBD1 NA TGTGCCAGCAGCTTAGACCGGACAGGGAGTGGCTACACCTTC CASSLDRTGSGYTF
TRBJ2-3 TRBV10-3 17 TRBD2 NA TGTGCCATCAGTAGCCGGACTAGCGGGGACAACACAGATACGCAGTATTTT CAISSRTSGDNTDTQYF
TRBJ2-3 TRBV10-3 14 TRBD1 NA TGTGCCATCAGTGGGACAGGGGGTGCGGATACGCAGTATTTT CAISGTGGADTQYF
TRBJ1-6 TRBV6-6 14 NA NA TGTGCCAGCAGTTACGTCGGAGGGAATTCAGGCCTCCACTTT CASSYVGGNSGLHF
TRBJ2-4 TRBV11-3 16 NA NA TGTGCCAGCAGCTTAGGGGGGCCGGAGGGGGAAAACATTCAGTACTTC CASSLGGPEGENIQYF
TRBJ2-7 TRBV4-2 15 NA NA TGTGCCAGCAGCCAAGGGGCAGGTGTTTCCTACGAGCAGTACTTC CASSQGAGVSYEQYF
TRBJ1-4 TRBV10-3 13 NA NA TGTGCCATCAGGTTCCAGCCTAATGAAAAACTGTTTTTT CAIRFQPNEKLFF
TRBJ2-3 TRBV21-1 15 NA NA TGTGCCAGCAGCGGACAGGACTCTAGCACAGATACGCAGTATTTT CASSGQDSSTDTQYF
TRBJ2-1 TRBV6-4 15 NA NA TGTGCCAGCAGTGTAGGGTACAGCTCCTACAATGAGCAGTTCTTC CASSVGYSSYNEQFF
TRBJ2-3 TRBV6-5 16 TRBD2 NA TGTGCCAGCAGTTACGGGGCGGGGGATGGCACAGATACGCAGTATTTT CASSYGAGDGTDTQYF
TRBJ1-1 TRBV5-4 12 NA NA TGTGCCAGCAGCGCCAGGAACACTGAAGCTTTCTTT CASSARNTEAFF
TRBJ1-2 TRBV27 14 NA NA TGTGCCAGCAGTTTAAGTAGTAGAGGCTATGGCTACACCTTC CASSLSSRGYGYTF
TRBJ2-1 TRBV7-9 15 NA NA TGTGCCAGCACCGGAACCCGGGGCTCCTACAATGAGCAGTTCTTC CASTGTRGSYNEQFF